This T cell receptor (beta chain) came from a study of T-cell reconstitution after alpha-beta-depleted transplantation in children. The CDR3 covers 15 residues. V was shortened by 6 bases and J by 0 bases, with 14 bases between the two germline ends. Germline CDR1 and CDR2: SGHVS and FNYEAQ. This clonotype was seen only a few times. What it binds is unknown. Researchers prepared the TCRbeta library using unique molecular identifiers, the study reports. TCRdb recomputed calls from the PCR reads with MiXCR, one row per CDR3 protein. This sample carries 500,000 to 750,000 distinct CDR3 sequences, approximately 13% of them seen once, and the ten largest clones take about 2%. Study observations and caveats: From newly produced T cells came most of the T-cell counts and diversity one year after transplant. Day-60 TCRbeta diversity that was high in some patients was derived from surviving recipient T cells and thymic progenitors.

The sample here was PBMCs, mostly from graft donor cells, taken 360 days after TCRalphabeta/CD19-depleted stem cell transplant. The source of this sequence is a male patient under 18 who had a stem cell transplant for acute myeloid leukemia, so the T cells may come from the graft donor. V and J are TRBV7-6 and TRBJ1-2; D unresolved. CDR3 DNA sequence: TGTGCCAGCAGTCTAATACGGGGTTCTAACTATGGCTACACCTTC. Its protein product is CASSLIRGSNYGYTF.